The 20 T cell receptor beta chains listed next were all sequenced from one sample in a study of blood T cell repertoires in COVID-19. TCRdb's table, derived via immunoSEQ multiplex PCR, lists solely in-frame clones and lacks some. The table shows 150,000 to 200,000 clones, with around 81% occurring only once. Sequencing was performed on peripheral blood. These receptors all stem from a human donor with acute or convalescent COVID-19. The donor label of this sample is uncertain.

The CDR3 loop reads CASSLASSGRINNEQFF. DNA of the CDR3: TGCGCCAGCAGCTTGGCGTCTAGCGGGAGAATAAACAATGAGCAGTTCTTC. The chain employs TRBV5-1 and TRBJ2-1, with 10 bases lining up with TRBD2. The CDR3 has 17 residues. CDR1 and CDR2 (germline): SGHRS, YFSETQ. The V and J ends lost 0 bases and 5 bases, in that order; junction bases with no gene match: 8.

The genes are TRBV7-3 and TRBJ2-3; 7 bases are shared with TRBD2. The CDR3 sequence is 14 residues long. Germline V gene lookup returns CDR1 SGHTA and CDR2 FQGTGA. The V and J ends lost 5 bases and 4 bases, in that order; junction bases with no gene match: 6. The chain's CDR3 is CASSPGGNADTQYF. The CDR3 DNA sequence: TGTGCCAGCAGCCCCGGGGGGAACGCAGATACGCAGTATTTT. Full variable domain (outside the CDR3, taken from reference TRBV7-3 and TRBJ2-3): GAGVSQTPSNKVTEKGKYVELRCDPISGHTALYWYRQSLGQGPEFLIYFQGTGAADDSGLPNDRFFAVRPEGSVSTLKIQRTERGDSAVYLCASSPGGNADTQYFGPGTRLTVL.

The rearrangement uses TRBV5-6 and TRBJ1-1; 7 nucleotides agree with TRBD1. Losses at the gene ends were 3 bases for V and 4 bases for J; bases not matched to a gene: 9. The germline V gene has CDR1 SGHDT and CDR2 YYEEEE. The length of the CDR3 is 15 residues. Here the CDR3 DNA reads TGTGCCAGCAGCTCTTACTGGACAGGTAGCACTGAAGCTTTCTTT. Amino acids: CASSSYWTGSTEAFF.

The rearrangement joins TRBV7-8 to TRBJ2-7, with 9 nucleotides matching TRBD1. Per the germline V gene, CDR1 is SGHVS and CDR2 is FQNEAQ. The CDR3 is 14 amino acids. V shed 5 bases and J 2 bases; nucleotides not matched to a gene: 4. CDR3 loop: CASSPGDRAYEQYF. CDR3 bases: TGTGCCAGCAGCCCCGGGGACAGGGCCTACGAGCAGTACTTC.

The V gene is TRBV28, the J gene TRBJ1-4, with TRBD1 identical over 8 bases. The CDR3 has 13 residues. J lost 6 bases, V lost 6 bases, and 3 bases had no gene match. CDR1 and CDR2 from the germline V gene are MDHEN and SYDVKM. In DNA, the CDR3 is TGTGCCAGCAGCTCAGGGGGCGATGAAAAACTGTTTTTT. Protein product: CASSSGGDEKLFF.

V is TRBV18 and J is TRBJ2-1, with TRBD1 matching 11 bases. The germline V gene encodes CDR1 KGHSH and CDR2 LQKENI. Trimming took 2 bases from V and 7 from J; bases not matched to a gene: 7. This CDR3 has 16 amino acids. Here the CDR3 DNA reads TGTGCCAGCTCACCAAACCGGGACAGGGGGGGGAATGAGCAGTTCTTC. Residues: CASSPNRDRGGNEQFF.

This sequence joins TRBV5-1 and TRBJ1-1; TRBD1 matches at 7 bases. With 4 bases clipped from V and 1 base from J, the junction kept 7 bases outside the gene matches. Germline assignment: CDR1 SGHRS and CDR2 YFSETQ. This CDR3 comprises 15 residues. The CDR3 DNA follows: TGCGCCAGCAGCCCCGGACAGGCCAGGAACACTGAAGCTTTCTTT. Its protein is CASSPGQARNTEAFF.

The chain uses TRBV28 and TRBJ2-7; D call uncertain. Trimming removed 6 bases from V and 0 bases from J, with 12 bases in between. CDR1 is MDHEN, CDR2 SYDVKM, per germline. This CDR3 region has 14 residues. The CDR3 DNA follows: TGTGCCAGCAGGGCCGTCTTAAGCTCCTACGAGCAGTACTTC. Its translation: CASRAVLSSYEQYF.

CDR3: CASSPVFDTEAFF. CDR3 DNA: TGTGCCAGCTCACCCGTCTTCGACACTGAAGCTTTCTTT. The chain is built from TRBV18 and TRBJ1-1; D call uncertain. Trimming shortened V by 3 bases and J by 3 bases, and 8 bases separated the two germline ends. The CDR3 covers 13 residues. Germline lookup yields CDR1 KGHSH and CDR2 LQKENI.

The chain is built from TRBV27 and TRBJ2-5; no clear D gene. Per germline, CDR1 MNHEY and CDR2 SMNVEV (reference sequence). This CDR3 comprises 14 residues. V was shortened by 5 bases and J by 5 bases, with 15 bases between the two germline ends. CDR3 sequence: CASSRSGPRETQYF. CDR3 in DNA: TGTGCCAGCAGTCGATCGGGTCCAAGGGAGACCCAGTACTTC.

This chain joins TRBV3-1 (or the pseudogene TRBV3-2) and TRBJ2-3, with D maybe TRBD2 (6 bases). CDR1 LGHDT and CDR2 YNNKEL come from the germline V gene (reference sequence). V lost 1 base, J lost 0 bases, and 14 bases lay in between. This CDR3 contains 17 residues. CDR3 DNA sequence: TGTGCCAGCAGCCAAGTGGTTGGCGGGACTAGCACAGATACGCAGTATTTT. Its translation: CASSQVVGGTSTDTQYF.

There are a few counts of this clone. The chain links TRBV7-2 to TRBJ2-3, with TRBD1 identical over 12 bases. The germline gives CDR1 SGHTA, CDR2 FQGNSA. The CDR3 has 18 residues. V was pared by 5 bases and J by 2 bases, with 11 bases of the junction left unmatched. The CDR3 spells CASSPVRDRGRITDTQYF. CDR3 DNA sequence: TGTGCCAGCAGCCCCGTCCGGGACAGGGGGCGAATCACAGATACGCAGTATTTT.

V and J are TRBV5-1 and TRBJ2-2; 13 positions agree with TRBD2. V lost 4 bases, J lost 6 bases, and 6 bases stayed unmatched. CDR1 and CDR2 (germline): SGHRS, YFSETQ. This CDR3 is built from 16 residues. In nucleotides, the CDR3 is TGCGCCAGCAGCCCAGGACTAGCGGGAGCTCCCGGGGAGCTGTTTTTT. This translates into CASSPGLAGAPGELFF.

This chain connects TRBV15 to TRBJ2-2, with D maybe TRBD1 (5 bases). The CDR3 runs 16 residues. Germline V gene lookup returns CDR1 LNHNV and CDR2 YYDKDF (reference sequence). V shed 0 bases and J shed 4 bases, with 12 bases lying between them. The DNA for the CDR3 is TGTGCCACCAGCAGAGAAGGGGTTTCAAGCACCGGGGAGCTGTTTTTT. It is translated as CATSREGVSSTGELFF.

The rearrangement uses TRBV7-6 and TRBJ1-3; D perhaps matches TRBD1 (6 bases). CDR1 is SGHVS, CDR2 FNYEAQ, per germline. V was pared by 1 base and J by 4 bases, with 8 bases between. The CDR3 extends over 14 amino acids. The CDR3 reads CASSLGGGGNTIYF. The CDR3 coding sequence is TGTGCCAGCAGCTTAGGGGGGGGCGGAAACACCATATATTTT.

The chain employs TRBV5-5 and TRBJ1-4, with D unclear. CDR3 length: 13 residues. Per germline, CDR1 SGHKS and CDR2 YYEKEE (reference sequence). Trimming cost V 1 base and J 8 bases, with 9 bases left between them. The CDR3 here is CASSLRVGEKLFF. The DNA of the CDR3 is TGTGCCAGCAGCTTGCGGGTCGGGGAAAAACTGTTTTTT.

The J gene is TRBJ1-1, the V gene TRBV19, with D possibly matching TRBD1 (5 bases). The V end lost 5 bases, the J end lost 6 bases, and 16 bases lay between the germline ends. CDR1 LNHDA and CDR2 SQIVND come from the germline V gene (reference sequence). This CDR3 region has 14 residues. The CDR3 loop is CASSPQGSKAEAFF. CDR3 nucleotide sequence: TGTGCCAGTAGTCCCCAGGGCTCCAAGGCTGAAGCTTTCTTT.

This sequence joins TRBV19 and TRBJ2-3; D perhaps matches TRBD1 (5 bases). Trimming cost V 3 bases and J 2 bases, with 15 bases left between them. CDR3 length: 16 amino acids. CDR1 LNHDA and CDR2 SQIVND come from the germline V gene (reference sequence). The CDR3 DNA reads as TGTGCCAGTAGTATCGGAAGGGGTCGAAACACAGATACGCAGTATTTT. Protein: CASSIGRGRNTDTQYF. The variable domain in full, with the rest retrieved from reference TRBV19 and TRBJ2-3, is DGGITQSPKYLFRKEGQNVTLSCEQNLNHDAMYWYRQDPGQGLRLIYYSQIVNDFQKGDIAEGYSVSREKKESFPLTVTSAQKNPTAFYLCASSIGRGRNTDTQYFGPGTRLTVL.

CDR3 protein: CASSSRTGGDEKLFF. Here the CDR3 DNA reads TGTGCCAGCAGTTCACGGACAGGGGGGGATGAAAAACTGTTTTTT. This chain links TRBV28 with TRBJ1-4, with 10 bases identical to TRBD1. Germline V lookup: CDR1 MDHEN, CDR2 SYDVKM. The CDR3 covers 15 residues. V dropped 4 bases and J dropped 6; count of bases not matched to a gene: 5.

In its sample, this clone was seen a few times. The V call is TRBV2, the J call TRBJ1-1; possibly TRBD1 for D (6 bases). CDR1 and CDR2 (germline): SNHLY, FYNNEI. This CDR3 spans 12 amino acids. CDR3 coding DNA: TGTGTGAGTGGGATTGGGGGCACGGAAGCTTTCTTT. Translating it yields CVSGIGGTEAFF.